The sequence of this T cell receptor beta chain was determined in a study of cytomegalovirus exposure and HLA in healthy donors. Findings and caveats of the study: Highly shared sequence variants in one cluster were likely a sequencing artifact. As confirmed in vitro, three CMV-associated chains were specific for CMV antigens.

A remark on this clone: The antigen is undetermined.

The PCR used 60 Vbeta and 13 Jbeta primers. As handled by the study authors: About 9.9 million shared chains were among approximately 80 million unique TCR beta chains counted in a later analysis. Data came from immunoSEQ multiplex PCR; TCRdb stores just in-frame clones and leaves some out. D and trimming come from the DNA, and the V and J calls and clone size come from that table. The sample lists 100,000 to 120,000 clones, 75% to 80% seen once, with around 1.3% in the top ten. Germline values: CDR1 SQVTM, CDR2 ANQGSEA. There are 12 residues in the CDR3. V shed 8 bases and J 5 bases; nucleotides not matched to a gene: 7.

The clonotype originates from a woman aged 25 to 45 in good health and CMV-seronegative. The chain links TRBV29-1 to TRBJ1-1; TRBD1 matches at 8 bases. Sequenced: PBMCs. The CDR3 DNA is TGCAGCATGGACAGGGATTCGACTGAAGCTTTCTTT. Its translation: CSMDRDSTEAFF.